Here is one TCR beta chain with its context. Its antigen is unidentified. This sample was taken from a study of T cells after yellow fever vaccination. 5'RACE template switching produced TCR cDNA carrying a universal primer site and UMIs. TCRdb fed the 5' RACE reads into MiXCR, producing one record per CDR3 protein. Of hundreds of thousands of distinct CDR3 sequences listed, approximately 15% are singletons. The germline gives CDR1 MDHEN, CDR2 SYDVKM. After removal of 8 bases from V and 1 base from J, the junction contained 2 bases not matched to a gene. There are 13 residues in the CDR3. Study-wide results and caveats: Although the secondary response was weaker, it peaked faster, at day 5 versus 15. Some clonotypes were seen in both the CD4 and the CD8 compartments. These made up a small share and likely arose from convergent recombination.

This chain connects TRBV28 to TRBJ1-5, with 7 bases fitting TRBD1. The sample here was PBMCs, taken on the day of the yellow fever booster vaccination. This receptor was identified in a man aged 25 to 45 who received the YFV17D yellow fever vaccine. The CDR3 loop is CASLGQSNQPQHF. The DNA of the CDR3 is TGTGCCAGCTTGGGACAGAGCAATCAGCCCCAGCATTTT.